One sample yielded the 31 T cell receptor beta chains listed below, sequenced in a study of OX40 agonist ivuxolimab in advanced cancers. To prepare the library, the immunoSEQ multiplex PCR assay was applied. TCRdb mirrors the immuneACCESS table, restricted to in-frame sequences. Some clones are absent from its copies; in checked studies, under half trace to an unresolved V gene, and the reason for the others is unknown. The sample profile shows about 18,000 clones; over 70% of them were found once. The top ten constitute about 17% of the sample. The sample here was CD4+ or CD8+ T cells sorted from blood, taken in a trial of the OX40 agonist ivuxolimab. These receptors all come from an adult with an advanced solid tumor such as melanoma, head and neck, liver or kidney cancer.

The J gene is TRBJ2-7, the V gene TRBV4-1; 10 bases map to TRBD2. The germline V gene has CDR1 MGHRA and CDR2 YSYEKL. The CDR3 length is 17 residues. The V gene end was trimmed by 2 bases and the J gene end by 5 bases; junction bases not matched to a gene: 12. The CDR3 sequence is CASSQKGPASGSHEQYF. The CDR3 DNA reads TGCGCCAGCAGCCAAAAGGGCCCGGCTAGCGGGAGTCACGAGCAGTACTTC.

This clone was seen only once. The J gene is TRBJ1-1, the V gene TRBV2; 8 nucleotides match TRBD1. The germline gives CDR1 SNHLY, CDR2 FYNNEI. This CDR3 spans 15 amino acids. V gave up 7 bases and J gave up 1 base; unmatched junction bases: 8. CDR3 nucleotides: TGTGCCAGCACCTCCTCTGGGACAGGGAACACTGAAGCTTTCTTT. It is translated as CASTSSGTGNTEAFF.

This chain links TRBV15 with TRBJ2-7; 9 bases line up with TRBD1. Germline V CDR1 and CDR2: LNHNV, YYDKDF (reference sequence). The CDR3 extends over 16 amino acids. Trimming cost V 1 base and J 4 bases; bases outside gene matches: 8. CDR3 amino acids: CATSRAGTGRGYEQYF. DNA of the CDR3: TGTGCCACCAGCAGAGCCGGGACAGGGAGGGGATACGAGCAGTACTTC.

Turning to this clone: A junction end diverges from the germline sequence, so it may reflect a read error. CDR3 loop: CASNQGLVKNIQYF. The CDR3 coding sequence is TGCGCCAGCAACCAAGGACTGGTCAAAAACATTCAGTACTTC. J is TRBJ2-4 and V is TRBV4-1, with D possibly matching TRBD2 (5 bases). The CDR3 is 14 amino acids. CDR1 is MGHRA, CDR2 YSYEKL, per germline.

As concerns this clone: At one of its ends the junction is not consistent with the germline gene, which may arise from a read error. The CDR3 nucleotides read TGTGTCAGCAGTTACCCCCGAGAGTCCGGGGAGCTGTTTTTT. Translation gives CVSSYPRESGELFF. The V call is TRBV6-6, the J call TRBJ2-2, with no clear D. Germline CDR1 MNHNY, CDR2 SVGAGI (reference sequence). This CDR3 region has 14 residues.

The genes are TRBV29-1 and TRBJ2-7; D is perhaps TRBD2 (6 bases). Germline CDR1 reads SQVTM; CDR2 reads ANQGSEA. The CDR3 length is 12 residues. Trimming stripped 7 bases from V and 4 bases from J, with 14 bases between. The CDR3 reads CSAAGSEYEQYF. CDR3 coding DNA: TGCAGCGCGGCGGGGTCCGAATACGAGCAGTACTTC.

This clone was counted a few times. The V gene is TRBV27, the J gene TRBJ2-2; a weak D match, TRBD2 (5 bases). The V gene lost 8 bases and the J gene lost 3 bases, with 13 bases spanning the gap. The CDR3 covers 14 residues. Germline CDR1 and CDR2: MNHEY and SMNVEV (reference sequence). CDR3 loop: CASGPGSDTGELFF. The CDR3 DNA follows: TGTGCCAGCGGTCCGGGGTCGGACACCGGGGAGCTGTTTTTT.

The rearrangement uses TRBV6-5 and TRBJ1-1; maybe TRBD1 (6 bases). Trimming removed 7 bases at V and 0 bases at J, with 12 bases between. CDR1 is MNHEY, CDR2 SVGAGI, per germline. The CDR3 contains 14 residues. The CDR3 protein is CASKPGHMNTEAFF. The CDR3 bases are TGTGCCAGCAAGCCGGGACACATGAACACTGAAGCTTTCTTT.

The chain joins TRBV28 to TRBJ2-7; tentative D call: TRBD2 (6 bases). This CDR3 region has 14 residues. Germline CDR1 reads MDHEN; CDR2 reads SYDVKM. Trimming removed 6 bases at V and 3 bases at J, with 15 bases between. The CDR3 DNA follows: TGTGCCAGCAGCTTGGAGGGATCTTACTACGAGCAGTACTTC. Its translation: CASSLEGSYYEQYF.

J is TRBJ2-3 and V is TRBV10-3, with D maybe TRBD1 (5 bases). The CDR3 covers 14 residues. V was cut by 5 bases and J by 2 bases, with 11 bases left in between. Per germline, CDR1 ENHRY and CDR2 SYGVKD. DNA of the CDR3: TGTGCCATCAGTTGGCAGGGCCCCACAGATACGCAGTATTTT. Translated, it gives CAISWQGPTDTQYF.

V usage is TRBV4-2 and J usage is TRBJ1-1, with 7 bases aligning to TRBD1. The J segment lost 11 bases and the V segment lost 5 bases, leaving 20 bases of the junction unmatched. This CDR3 has 16 amino acids. Germline CDR1 and CDR2: LGHNA and YNFKEQ. The CDR3 region has the DNA TGTGCCAGCAGCTTGTTCCCAGGAAATGAGGGACAGCTGGCTTTCTTT. It specifies CASSLFPGNEGQLAFF.

This rearrangement joins TRBV19 to TRBJ1-5; 10 bases map to TRBD1. Germline lookup yields CDR1 LNHDA and CDR2 SQIVND (reference sequence). V lost 5 bases to trimming and J lost 2 bases; unmatched junction nucleotides: 12. The CDR3 sequence is 18 residues long. The CDR3 coding sequence is TGTGCCAGTAGTCTTCAGGACAGGGGGTCGAGAGGCAATCAGCCCCAGCATTTT. This translates into CASSLQDRGSRGNQPQHF.

This clone was seen a handful of times. This rearrangement joins TRBV5-2 to TRBJ2-6; the table's D gene call, TRBD2, was not cross checked with the DNA. TRBV5-2 is marked as a pseudogene. CDR3 size: 15 residues. CDR3 in DNA: TGCGCCAGCAGCCAAGCGTACTCTGGGGCCAACGTCCTGACTTTC. It translates to CASSQAYSGANVLTF.

The rearrangement joins TRBV7-2 to TRBJ1-2; 7 nucleotides align to TRBD1. This CDR3 region has 13 residues. Trimming at V came to 5 bases and at J to 6 bases, leaving 6 bases not matched to a gene. Germline CDR1 and CDR2: SGHTA and FQGNSA. The CDR3 is CASSTGTVDGYTF. DNA of the CDR3: TGTGCCAGCAGCACCGGGACAGTCGATGGCTACACCTTC.

The chain links TRBV5-6 to TRBJ2-2; TRBD1 aligns across 8 bases. There are 16 residues in the CDR3. Germline loops: CDR1 SGHDT, CDR2 YYEEEE. The V gene end was trimmed by 3 bases and the J gene end by 3 bases; junction bases not matched to a gene: 7. In DNA form, the CDR3 reads TGTGCCAGCAGCTCAACCGGGACAGGCCACACCGGGGAGCTGTTTTTT. Translating it yields CASSSTGTGHTGELFF.

This clone is a singleton in its sample. In nucleotides, the CDR3 is TGTGCCAGCAGCTTAGCAGGTCGCTCTGGGGCCAACGTCCTGACTTTC. This translates into CASSLAGRSGANVLTF. This chain connects TRBV7-8 to TRBJ2-6, with D unclear. This CDR3 has 16 residues. Trimming took off 0 bases at V and 0 bases at J, with 6 bases between the two ends. Germline lookup yields CDR1 SGHVS and CDR2 FQNEAQ.

This clone turned up a few times. CDR3 in amino acids: CASSPGHQYEQYF. Written as DNA, the CDR3 is TGTGCCAGCAGCCCGGGACACCAATACGAGCAGTACTTC. The rearrangement uses TRBV7-2 and TRBJ2-7; possibly TRBD1 for D (6 bases). The V and J ends lost 5 bases and 4 bases respectively, with 12 bases between them. The CDR3 sequence is 13 residues long. Germline V gene sequence: CDR1 SGHTA, CDR2 FQGNSA.

This chain uses TRBV7-6 with TRBJ2-7, with TRBD1 matching over 7 bases. This CDR3 has 15 residues. The germline V gene encodes CDR1 SGHVS and CDR2 FNYEAQ. J gave up 4 bases and V 0 bases, and 6 bases lay outside the gene matches. The CDR3 protein is CASSLAPGQSYEQYF. The CDR3, as DNA: TGTGCCAGCAGCTTAGCTCCGGGACAGAGTTACGAGCAGTACTTC.

The chain uses TRBV15 and TRBJ2-1; 7 nucleotides line up with TRBD2. Per germline, CDR1 LNHNV and CDR2 YYDKDF (reference sequence). The CDR3 totals 15 residues. After removal of 4 bases from V and 2 bases from J, the junction contained 5 bases not matched to a gene. The CDR3 reads CATSKSRGAYNEQFF. The CDR3, as DNA: TGTGCCACCAGCAAGTCTCGGGGGGCCTACAATGAGCAGTTCTTC.

The chain is built from TRBV27 and TRBJ2-1, with D maybe TRBD2 (5 bases). Germline-derived CDR1 and CDR2 are MNHEY and SMNVEV (reference sequence). Between the trimmed V and J ends, which lost 6 bases and 0 bases, there was a span of 15 bases. The CDR3 loop spans 16 amino acids. CDR3 DNA sequence: TGTGCCAGCAGGACGTTAGCGTTAAGCTCCTACAATGAGCAGTTCTTC. Protein product: CASRTLALSSYNEQFF.

V and J are TRBV21-1 and TRBJ2-1; TRBD2 was called by the table and not checked on the DNA. TRBV21-1 is labeled a pseudogene. This CDR3 region has 16 residues. CDR3 sequence (DNA): TGTGCCAGCAGCAAAGCCCAGGCTAGCGGGGCGAATGAGCAGTTCTTC. It specifies CASSKAQASGANEQFF.

The chain is built from TRBV5-1 and TRBJ2-3; D not certain. Germline CDR1 reads SGHRS; CDR2 reads YFSETQ. There are 14 residues in the CDR3. Trimming shortened V by 1 base and J by 3 bases, and 9 bases separated the two germline ends. CDR3 nucleotides: TGCGCCAGCAGCTTGATCTTCGGAACAGATACGCAGTATTTT. It yields the protein CASSLIFGTDTQYF.

This clone was recorded a few times. The rearrangement uses TRBV2 and TRBJ1-5, with 12 positions matching TRBD1. Germline V gene sequence: CDR1 SNHLY, CDR2 FYNNEI. This CDR3 is built from 15 residues. Trimming removed 6 bases from V and 3 bases from J; junction bases left unmatched: 3. The CDR3 coding sequence is TGTGCCAGCAGACCGGGACAGGGGGCCAATCAGCCCCAGCATTTT. This sequence encodes CASRPGQGANQPQHF.

This clone is medium-sized. V usage is TRBV27 and J usage is TRBJ1-6; possibly TRBD1 for D (5 bases). V was trimmed by 0 bases and J by 7 bases, leaving 10 bases between them. CDR1 is MNHEY, CDR2 SMNVEV, per germline (reference sequence). The CDR3 contains 15 residues. Written as DNA, the CDR3 is TGTGCCAGCAGTTTATCTGGGACGCCGAATTCACCCCTCCACTTT. Protein: CASSLSGTPNSPLHF.

This clone has a single count. The chain carries TRBV27 and TRBJ2-7, with 7 bases lining up with TRBD2. Per the germline V gene, CDR1 is MNHEY and CDR2 is SMNVEV (reference sequence). CDR3 length: 12 amino acids. Trimming removed 10 bases from V and 2 bases from J; junction bases left unmatched: 5. This chain's CDR3 is CATWGGTYEQYF. The CDR3 DNA reads as TGTGCCACCTGGGGAGGGACCTACGAGCAGTACTTC.

J is TRBJ2-7 and V is TRBV9, with D perhaps TRBD1 (6 bases). The CDR3 covers 15 residues. V gave up 0 bases and J gave up 4 bases, with 14 bases separating them. CDR1 SGDLS and CDR2 YYNGEE come from the germline V gene. The CDR3 DNA reads TGTGCCAGCAGCGTAGCTGCAGGGGCGAGGTACGAGCAGTACTTC. Residues: CASSVAAGARYEQYF.

This rearrangement joins TRBV4-1 to TRBJ2-5, with D unclear. The CDR3 extends over 10 amino acids. The germline V gene encodes CDR1 MGHRA and CDR2 YSYEKL. V was shortened by 8 bases and J by 3 bases, with 4 bases between the two germline ends. In nucleotides, the CDR3 is TGCGCCAGCGGAGAAGAGACCCAGTACTTC. This translates into CASGEETQYF.

This clone was recorded only once. This chain connects TRBV5-6 to TRBJ2-7, with 10 positions matching TRBD2. Germline CDR1 is SGHDT and CDR2 is YYEEEE. The CDR3 extends over 14 amino acids. The trim removed 4 bases at V and 4 bases at J, leaving 5 bases unmatched. The CDR3 is CASSHRTSGYEQYF. CDR3 in DNA: TGTGCCAGCAGCCACCGGACTAGCGGATACGAGCAGTACTTC.

The V and J genes are TRBV4-1 and TRBJ2-3, with 8 bases lining up with TRBD2. Germline values: CDR1 MGHRA, CDR2 YSYEKL. This CDR3 spans 17 amino acids. The V segment lost 0 bases and the J segment 3 bases; nucleotides outside the gene matches: 8. The CDR3 DNA is TGCGCCAGCAGCCAAGATGGAGTAGCGGGAAGTACAGATACGCAGTATTTT. Amino acid sequence: CASSQDGVAGSTDTQYF.

The CDR3 DNA follows: TGCGCCAGCAGCCAAGAAATGGGGAGCGTTACAAACGAGCAGTACTTC. Its protein product is CASSQEMGSVTNEQYF. V and J are TRBV4-3 and TRBJ2-7, with D possibly being TRBD2 (5 bases). V shed 0 bases and J shed 5 bases, with 17 bases lying between them. Germline V gene sequence: CDR1 LGHNA, CDR2 YSLEER. This CDR3 has 16 amino acids.

This clone was seen a handful of times. The V gene is TRBV7-8, the J gene TRBJ1-1, with D perhaps TRBD1 (5 bases). The CDR3 is made up of 18 amino acids. Germline V gene data show CDR1 as SGHVS and CDR2 as FQNEAQ. Trimming shortened V by 2 bases and J by 4 bases, and 23 bases separated the two germline ends. CDR3 in amino acids: CASSLSQALTAPGTEAFF. For the CDR3, the DNA is TGTGCCAGCAGCTTATCACAAGCGCTGACAGCCCCGGGCACTGAAGCTTTCTTT.